This is a list of T cell receptor beta chains from one sample in a study of CD4 and CD8 cells across lung adenocarcinoma regions. One entry per CDR3 protein, called by TCRdb with MiXCR from the PCR reads. The sample carries about 16,000 distinct CDR3 sequences, around 52% recorded once. The sequenced material came from CD8+ T cells from the center of a lung tumor. These receptors were obtained from a female donor with lung adenocarcinoma. The CD4 and CD8 labels of this study may be unreliable. Each CDR3 is given with its conserved first and last residue. D genes are given only for firm matches. Part of the rows lack a size; the others show once, few, many or a class for expanded clones.

-	TRBV6-1	TRBD1	TRBJ2-4	TGTGCCAGCAGCGCTAGGGGGCTGCGAGCCAAAAACATGCAGTATTTC	CASSARGLRAKNMQYF
-	TRBV6-1	-	TRBJ2-2	TGTGCCAGCAGTGTACATGTTGGGGCAGGGAACACCGGGGAGCTGTTTTTT	CASSVHVGAGNTGELFF
-	TRBV10-3	-	TRBJ2-3	TGTGGCGTCAGGGGGCGGGGGGCCAAAGATACGCAGTACTTT	CGVRGRGAKDTQYF
few	TRBV6-5	TRBD2	TRBJ2-3	TGTGCCAGCAGATTCTCCGGGACTAGCGGAAATGCGCAGTATTTT	CASRFSGTSGNAQYF
many	TRBV6-1	-	TRBJ1-2	TGTGCCAGCAGAACAGGACAGTATGGCTACACCTTC	CASRTGQYGYTF
few	TRBV5-6	-	TRBJ2-5	TGTGCCAGCAGCGACCCGAGACAGTTCCAAGAGACCCAGTACTTC	CASSDPRQFQETQYF
-	TRBV12-3/TRBV12-4	-	TRBJ2-1	TGTGCCAGCAGTCTAGGGGTCAGCCACGACAATGAGCAGTTCTTC	CASSLGVSHDNEQFF
once	TRBV6-1	-	TRBJ2-4	TGTGCCTGCAGTGCGGGACTGGCAGGGCCACAAGAAGGGTTTCAGTACTTC	CACSAGLAGPQEGFQYF
-	TRBV9	TRBD2	TRBJ2-7	TGTGCCAGCAGCGCAAGACTAGCAAAGAGGGACGAGCAGTACTTC	CASSARLAKRDEQYF
many	TRBV6-5	TRBD1	TRBJ2-3	TGTGCCAGCAGTTACTGGACAGGGAGCACAGATACGCAGTATTTT	CASSYWTGSTDTQYF
medium-sized	TRBV6-5	-	TRBJ2-1	TGTGCCAGCAGTTACTCGATTGGGGTTAGGAATGAGCAGTTCTTC	CASSYSIGVRNEQFF
many	TRBV4-1	-	TRBJ2-5	TGCGCCAGCAGCCAAGATCATCCTAGTTTTGGGACCCAGTACTTC	CASSQDHPSFGTQYF
-	TRBV10-1	TRBD2	TRBJ2-5	TGCGCCAGCAGTGGGAGAGAACCGGGACTAGCGGGAGAAGAGACCCAGTACTTC	CASSGREPGLAGEETQYF
medium-sized	TRBV6-5	-	TRBJ1-1	TGTGCCAGCAGTTATGGATGGGGGGGCGATTTTGGGGGTGAAGCTTTCTTT	CASSYGWGGDFGGEAFF
-	TRBV3-1	TRBD1	TRBJ1-2	TGTGCCAGCAGCCGGGGACAGGGGGATGGCTACACCTTC	CASSRGQGDGYTF
-	TRBV27	TRBD1	TRBJ2-7	TGTGCCAGCAGCCGGACAGGGGGAAGTTACGAGCAGTACTTC	CASSRTGGSYEQYF
-	TRBV6-1	TRBD2	TRBJ2-3	TGTGCCAGGGGTCCGAGCGGGGGTGGCCCAGATACCCAGTATTTT	CARGPSGGGPDTQYF
-	TRBV27	-	TRBJ1-2	TGTGCCAGCAGTTTATCTCGCGGAAACTATGGCTACACCTTC	CASSLSRGNYGYTF
-	TRBV6-5	-	TRBJ2-5	TGTGCCAGCAGTTACGTGCGCCCCTCAGGCACGGGCCCAGAGACCCAGTACTTC	CASSYVRPSGTGPETQYF
few	TRBV6-5	TRBD1	TRBJ1-6	TGTGCCAGCAGTTACCAGGGACAGGGGGCCGCGTTTAATTCACCCCTCCACTTT	CASSYQGQGAAFNSPLHF
-	TRBV27	TRBD1	TRBJ2-1	TGTGCCAGCAGTTTAAAGGGCCGGGACAGCCACTTCTTC	CASSLKGRDSHFF
-	TRBV6-1	-	TRBJ2-1	TGTGCCAGCAGCGCTGAAACAATGACCGACAATGAGCAGTTCTTC	CASSAETMTDNEQFF
-	TRBV10-1	TRBD2	TRBJ2-5	TGCGCGGGGAGCGGGGTCCGTGGCCAAGAGACCCAGTATTTC	CAGSGVRGQETQYF
-	TRBV6-1	-	TRBJ2-4	TGTGCCTGCAGTGAGGGGCTCGGGGGCCCTCACCAAGGGTTCCAGTACTTC	CACSEGLGGPHQGFQYF
few	TRBV27	TRBD2	TRBJ2-7	TGTGCCAGCAGTACGAACGGGGGGGGGGTGGGCTACGAGCAGTACTTC	CASSTNGGGVGYEQYF
-	TRBV27	TRBD2	TRBJ2-1	TGTGCCAGCAGTTTACCAGCGGGAGGTCTTAATGAGCAGTTCTTC	CASSLPAGGLNEQFF
many	TRBV6-1	-	TRBJ2-7	TGTGCCAGCAGCTCCCTAACGGCGGCGGCCCAGCAGTACTTC	CASSSLTAAAQQYF
medium-sized	TRBV7-7	TRBD2	TRBJ2-3	TGTGCTAGCAGCCGGGGACTAGCGGGCACAGATACGCAGTATTTT	CASSRGLAGTDTQYF